This section outlines one T cell receptor (beta chain) sequence together with its context. The record originates from a study of blood T cells in healthy people across ages. Germline CDR1 reads WSHSY; CDR2 reads SAAADI. CDR3 length: 15 amino acids. Trimming stripped 6 bases from V and 0 bases from J, with 15 bases between. Primed by a sample-barcoded 5' primer and a J-beta primer mix, a second PCR proceeded for roughly 7 to 11 cycles. In TCRdb, the 5' RACE reads were re-called with MiXCR into one record per CDR3 protein. Among more than 500,000 distinct CDR3 sequences, about 27% were seen once, and the ten largest hold approximately 3.5%. A minimum of 6 million PBMCs was isolated per sample. These data were likewise used in another study, on T cells of mothers and their children. That paper notes: The authors added sample barcodes and 2-4 random nucleotides using the M1S primer of the second PCR. The yield was over 8.5 million TCR beta CDR3 reads from each mother and roughly 3 million from each child. The data showed no persistent microchimeric T cell clones.

This clonotype was sampled from a boy between 2 and 10 years old in good health. J is TRBJ2-7 and V is TRBV10-2; D is possibly TRBD2 (6 bases). Sequenced: blood. CDR3 loop: CASSDTSPSSYEQYF. CDR3 DNA sequence: TGCGCCAGCAGCGATACTAGCCCGAGCTCCTACGAGCAGTACTTC.